This passage covers 28 T cell receptor beta chains from one sample sequenced in a study of beta chain features in type 1 diabetes. All of the isolated RNA was reverse transcribed, so expressed TCRB transcripts were sequenced. Produced via immunoSEQ multiplex PCR; TCRdb's table is partial and in-frame only. The sample yields hundreds of thousands of clones, approximately 15% seen once. The sample was central memory CD4+ T cells from blood. The source is a man aged 30 to 45 in good health.

The chain couples TRBV27 to TRBJ1-2; D is perhaps TRBD1 (5 bases). V shed 3 bases and J shed 5 bases, with 13 bases lying between them. Looked up from germline, CDR1 is MNHEY and CDR2 is SMNVEV (reference sequence). CDR3 length: 14 residues. CDR3 sequence (DNA): TGTGCCAGCAGTTTGTGGGGCGCGGGGTATGGCTACACCTTC. Its translation: CASSLWGAGYGYTF.

This clone was picked up many times. The chain recombines TRBV10-3 with TRBJ2-5, with D perhaps matching TRBD2 (5 bases). Germline V lookup: CDR1 ENHRY, CDR2 SYGVKD. Between the trimmed V and J ends, which lost 7 bases and 4 bases, there was a span of 10 bases. The CDR3 loop spans 12 amino acids. The CDR3 sequence is CAIKEAGETQYF. The DNA of the CDR3 is TGTGCCATCAAGGAGGCCGGAGAGACCCAGTACTTC.

Many counts were recorded for this clone. The same CDR3 can be traced to other DNA sequences in this sample. The gene calls are TRBV2 and TRBJ2-6; D is perhaps TRBD1 or TRBD2 (6 bases each). V lost 5 bases and J lost 4, with 18 bases in between. This CDR3 has 17 residues. Germline CDR1 and CDR2: SNHLY and FYNNEI. DNA of the CDR3: TGTGCCAGCAGTCTACAGGGTAGGAGGGTCGGGGCCAACGTCCTGACTTTC. Amino acid sequence: CASSLQGRRVGANVLTF. The full variable domain, with the rest looked up from reference TRBV2 and TRBJ2-6, is EPEVTQTPSHQVTQMGQEVILRCVPISNHLYFYWYRQILGQKVEFLVSFYNNEISEKSEIFDDQFSVERPDGSNFTLKIRSTKLEDSAMYFCASSLQGRRVGANVLTFGAGSRLTVL.

The chain combines TRBV6-5 with TRBJ1-1; no definite D call. V was trimmed by 0 bases and J by 0 bases, leaving 8 bases between them. Germline CDR1 is MNHEY and CDR2 is SVGAGI. The CDR3 length is 15 residues. CDR3 in amino acids: CASSYSRRLNTEAFF. The CDR3 nucleotides are TGTGCCAGCAGTTACTCGAGAAGATTGAACACTGAAGCTTTCTTT.

The J gene is TRBJ1-5, the V gene TRBV7-9, with D perhaps TRBD1 (6 bases). The V end was cut by 1 base, the J end by 3 bases, with 16 bases between. This CDR3 spans 17 amino acids. CDR1 and CDR2 (germline): SEHNR, FQNEAQ (reference sequence). The CDR3 loop is CASSLEFGGAVNQPQHF. As DNA, the CDR3 is TGTGCCAGCAGCTTAGAGTTTGGGGGGGCGGTCAATCAGCCCCAGCATTTT.

A few counts support this clone. The V and J genes are TRBV7-2 and TRBJ2-1; 13 nucleotides match TRBD2. The CDR3 contains 15 residues. V dropped 5 bases and J dropped 2; count of bases not matched to a gene: 0. Germline loops: CDR1 SGHTA, CDR2 FQGNSA. The CDR3 DNA reads as TGTGCCAGCAGCACTAGCGGGAGGGCCTACAATGAGCAGTTCTTC. This codes for CASSTSGRAYNEQFF.

V and J are TRBV10-2 and TRBJ2-7; unclear D gene. V dropped 4 bases and J dropped 6 bases, with 10 bases sitting between them. Germline V CDR1 and CDR2: WSHSY, SAAADI. This CDR3 spans 12 amino acids. The CDR3 DNA reads as TGCGCCAGCAGTGGATATCTACGCGAGCAGTACGTC. Its protein product is CASSGYLREQYV.

This rearrangement joins TRBV7-6 to TRBJ2-6, with a possible D match to TRBD1 (5 bases). The CDR3 covers 17 residues. The V end lost 3 bases, the J end lost 0 bases, and 12 bases lay between the germline ends. CDR1 SGHVS and CDR2 FNYEAQ come from the germline V gene. CDR3 sequence reads: CASSLSQAISGANVLTF. As DNA, the CDR3 is TGTGCCAGCAGCTTGTCACAGGCCATCTCTGGGGCCAACGTCCTGACTTTC.

The rearrangement uses TRBV6-5 and TRBJ2-6; D uncertain. V lost 0 bases to trimming and J lost 2 bases, with 8 bases between them. Germline values: CDR1 MNHEY, CDR2 SVGAGI. This CDR3 has 16 amino acids. As DNA, the CDR3 is TGTGCCAGCAGTTACTCGAGAGGTACTGGGGCCAACGTCCTGACTTTC. Protein product: CASSYSRGTGANVLTF.

The chain uses TRBV5-4 and TRBJ1-6, with D possibly being TRBD1 (6 bases). CDR1 and CDR2 from the germline V gene are SGHNT and YYREEE (reference sequence). The CDR3 spans 15 residues. V lost 4 bases and J 8 bases, leaving 16 bases between the germline ends. CDR3 in amino acids: CASSREWGGDSPLHF. DNA of the CDR3: TGTGCCAGCAGCCGAGAGTGGGGGGGCGATTCACCCCTCCACTTT.

The gene calls are TRBV5-4 and TRBJ2-1; 9 bases are shared with TRBD1. V lost 4 bases, J lost 6 bases, and 8 bases stayed unmatched. CDR3 length equals 15 residues. Germline CDR1 is SGHNT and CDR2 is YYREEE (reference sequence). CDR3 amino acids: CASSHPGQGSNEQFF. Here the CDR3 DNA reads TGTGCCAGCAGCCACCCGGGACAGGGTAGCAATGAGCAGTTCTTC.

V and J are TRBV18 and TRBJ2-3, with D possibly matching TRBD2 (6 bases). The CDR3 sequence is 15 residues long. The V end was cut by 2 bases, the J end by 2 bases, with 11 bases between. CDR1 and CDR2 from the germline V gene are KGHSH and LQKENI. In DNA, the CDR3 is TGTGCCAGCTCACCAATCGGAGGGGACACAGATACGCAGTATTTT. Protein product: CASSPIGGDTDTQYF.

This clone appeared a single time. The chain recombines TRBV6-5 with TRBJ2-3, with TRBD1 as a possible D gene (5 bases). The CDR3 covers 14 residues. The V gene's germline CDR1 is MNHEY and CDR2 SVGAGI. Trimming removed 4 bases at V and 6 bases at J, with 14 bases between. The DNA of the CDR3 is TGTGCCAGCAGTTTGCGACAGATATTGGATACGCAGTATTTT. It yields the protein CASSLRQILDTQYF.

With respect to this clone: Germline is not matched at one junction end, which may reflect a read error. The chain has TRBV6-1 and TRBJ1-1, with D uncertain. From germline, CDR1 is MNHNS and CDR2 SASEGT. The CDR3 has 13 residues. As DNA, the CDR3 is TGCTGTTCGTCGGAGGTCGAGAACACTGAAGCTTTCTTT. It yields the protein CCSSEVENTEAFF.

This rearrangement joins TRBV18 to TRBJ1-2; 8 bases are a match to TRBD1. Germline-derived CDR1 and CDR2 are KGHSH and LQKENI. With 1 base clipped from V and 3 bases from J, the junction kept 10 bases outside the gene matches. The CDR3 extends over 17 amino acids. The CDR3 region is CASSPRTGYRTYYGYTF. As DNA, the CDR3 is TGTGCCAGCTCACCACGGACAGGGTATCGGACTTACTATGGCTACACCTTC. Full variable domain (rest looked up from reference TRBV18 and TRBJ1-2): NAGVMQNPRHLVRRRGQEARLRCSPMKGHSHVYWYRQLPEEGLKFMVYLQKENIIDESGMPKERFSAEFPKEGPSILRIQQVVRGDSAAYFCASSPRTGYRTYYGYTFGSGTRLTVV.

In the case of this clone: This CDR3 is also generated by other DNA sequences in the sample. The V and J genes are TRBV5-6 and TRBJ2-1; TRBD1 is a possible D gene (5 bases). CDR3 length equals 14 residues. V lost 0 bases and J 3 bases, leaving 7 bases between the germline ends. Germline CDR1 SGHDT, CDR2 YYEEEE. The CDR3 region is CASSLGQFYNEQFF. CDR3 DNA sequence: TGTGCCAGCAGCTTGGGACAGTTCTACAATGAGCAGTTCTTC.

The rearrangement uses TRBV6-1 and TRBJ2-3; D gene ambiguous. There are 11 residues in the CDR3. V lost 7 bases and J lost 6, with 8 bases in between. The germline CDR1 and CDR2 sequences are MNHNS and SASEGT. The CDR3 loop reads CASILSDTQYF. The CDR3 coding sequence is TGTGCCAGCATACTGTCGGATACGCAGTATTTT.

This clone was counted between two and nine times. This chain uses TRBV7-2 with TRBJ2-3, with D possibly matching TRBD2 (5 bases). Germline V gene lookup returns CDR1 SGHTA and CDR2 FQGNSA. The CDR3 consists of 15 residues. The germline V and J ends were trimmed by 0 bases and 2 bases, with 9 bases remaining between them. The CDR3 nucleotides are TGTGCCAGCAGCTTAGCGGGAGTGGTCACAGATACGCAGTATTTT. Translation gives CASSLAGVVTDTQYF.

As regards this clone: Additional DNA sequences in this sample encode the identical CDR3. The rearrangement uses TRBV27 and TRBJ2-5, with 7 bases that match TRBD2. Per germline, CDR1 MNHEY and CDR2 SMNVEV (reference sequence). The CDR3 sequence is 14 residues long. J lost 1 base, V lost 4 bases, and 3 bases had no gene match. The CDR3 region has the DNA TGTGCCAGCAGTTCGCTAGCGGTCCAAGAGACCCAGTACTTC. Translating it yields CASSSLAVQETQYF.

The sample holds a few counts of this clone. This chain joins TRBV5-1 and TRBJ1-1, with a weak D call TRBD1 (5 bases). This CDR3 contains 16 residues. From germline, CDR1 is SGHRS and CDR2 YFSETQ. Trimming cost V 2 bases and J 0 bases, with 14 bases left between them. The CDR3 protein is CASSFLAGTLNTEAFF. In DNA, the CDR3 is TGCGCCAGCAGCTTTCTCGCCGGGACCCTGAACACTGAAGCTTTCTTT.

The chain joins TRBV9 to TRBJ2-1, with TRBD1 identical over 7 bases. Germline V gene sequence: CDR1 SGDLS, CDR2 YYNGEE. The CDR3 sequence is 16 residues long. V lost 2 bases and J lost 3; bases outside the gene matches: 8. CDR3 loop: CASSVRDSNLYNEQFF. In nucleotides, the CDR3 is TGTGCCAGCAGCGTCCGGGACAGCAATCTCTACAATGAGCAGTTCTTC.

V gene TRBV10-3 combines with J gene TRBJ1-1; 7 bases line up with TRBD1. CDR1 is ENHRY and CDR2 is SYGVKD in the germline V gene. The CDR3 is 15 residues long. Germline trimming cut 9 bases from V and 0 bases from J; bases unmatched to any gene: 10. CDR3 protein: CAIRVDRALNTEAFF. The CDR3 DNA follows: TGTGCCATACGGGTAGACAGGGCGTTGAACACTGAAGCTTTCTTT.

The V and J genes are TRBV18 and TRBJ1-6, with 7 bases identical to TRBD1. The CDR3 contains 16 residues. Per the germline V gene, CDR1 is KGHSH and CDR2 is LQKENI. Losses at the gene ends were 4 bases for V and 11 bases for J; bases not matched to a gene: 14. The CDR3 region is CASSQTETGSMAPLHF. Written as DNA, the CDR3 is TGTGCCAGCTCACAGACTGAGACAGGGTCCATGGCACCCCTCCACTTT.

V gene TRBV5-1 combines with J gene TRBJ1-1; D ambiguous. Per germline, CDR1 SGHRS and CDR2 YFSETQ. The CDR3 covers 16 residues. V was cut by 0 bases and J by 2 bases, with 14 bases left in between. The CDR3 reads CASSLVGRSGNTEAFF. CDR3 bases: TGCGCCAGCAGCTTGGTAGGCAGGTCGGGAAACACTGAAGCTTTCTTT.

This clone was seen only a few times. This chain connects TRBV5-4 to TRBJ2-5; D may be TRBD1 or TRBD2 (5 bases each). The germline V and J ends were trimmed by 3 bases and 3 bases, with 12 bases remaining between them. Germline CDR1 SGHNT, CDR2 YYREEE (reference sequence). CDR3 length: 14 amino acids. CDR3 nucleotide sequence: TGTGCCAGCAGCTCCCCTGGGACGGAAGAGACCCAGTACTTC. Protein: CASSSPGTEETQYF.

This clone was detected only a few times. The chain links TRBV4-2 to TRBJ2-5; TRBD2 aligns across 8 bases. V trimming: 4 bases; J trimming: 4 bases; junction bases outside the gene matches: 11. The germline V gene has CDR1 LGHNA and CDR2 YNFKEQ. This CDR3 region has 16 residues. In nucleotides, the CDR3 is TGTGCCAGCAGCCGCTCTGCGAGCGGGAGTGGAGAGACCCAGTACTTC. The encoded protein is CASSRSASGSGETQYF.

This chain uses TRBV19 with TRBJ1-2; TRBD1 matches at 7 bases. Per the germline V gene, CDR1 is LNHDA and CDR2 is SQIVND (reference sequence). The CDR3 runs to 15 residues. V was pared by 3 bases and J by 2 bases, with 6 bases of the junction left unmatched. The CDR3 DNA sequence: TGTGCCAGTAGTATCACAGGGACAGCGAACTATGGCTACACCTTC. Residues: CASSITGTANYGYTF.

The chain combines TRBV4-3 with TRBJ1-3; no definite D call. Germline V gene sequence: CDR1 LGHNA, CDR2 YSLEER. The CDR3 has 15 residues. V was cut by 1 base and J by 3 bases, with 10 bases left in between. The chain's CDR3 is CASSQAWADGNTIYF. The CDR3 DNA follows: TGCGCCAGCAGCCAAGCGTGGGCGGATGGAAACACCATATATTTT.